Below, one T cell receptor (beta chain) is given with its context. Antigen specificity is unknown. CDR1 is LGHDT, CDR2 YNNKEL, per germline (reference sequence). Trimming cost V 2 bases and J 9 bases, with 16 bases left between them. This CDR3 contains 14 residues. Noted treatment: some 20 received Ad26.COV2.S at low or high dose, single or two shots; about 5 received placebo; per-sample allocation not given. All samples were drawn on day 63, counting from the first vaccine or placebo injection. The individual, an adult aged 18-55 years, was a donor in Boston. The data stem from a study of Ad26.COV2.S vaccination and SARS-CoV-2 variants. Study as a whole: Sample donor was a member of the COV1001 Ad26.COV2.S trial arm. Study-wide results and limits: Substantial breadth was reported for post-vaccination spike-specific CD8+ and CD4+ T cells.

Only in-frame clones appear in the TCRdb table, and some are missing; sequencing was by immunoSEQ multiplex PCR. The table records approximately 360,000 clones, about four fifths of them present only once. Sequencing was performed on peripheral blood, taken in a trial of Ad26.COV2.S vaccine versus placebo. The sequence came from a person between 18 and 59 years old who received the Ad26.COV2.S COVID-19 vaccine or a placebo. The chain combines TRBV3-1 (or the pseudogene TRBV3-2) with TRBJ1-1, with D uncertain. Here the CDR3 DNA reads TGTGCCAGCAGCCAATACCGGGATCCACTTAAAGCTTTCTTT. Amino acids: CASSQYRDPLKAFF.